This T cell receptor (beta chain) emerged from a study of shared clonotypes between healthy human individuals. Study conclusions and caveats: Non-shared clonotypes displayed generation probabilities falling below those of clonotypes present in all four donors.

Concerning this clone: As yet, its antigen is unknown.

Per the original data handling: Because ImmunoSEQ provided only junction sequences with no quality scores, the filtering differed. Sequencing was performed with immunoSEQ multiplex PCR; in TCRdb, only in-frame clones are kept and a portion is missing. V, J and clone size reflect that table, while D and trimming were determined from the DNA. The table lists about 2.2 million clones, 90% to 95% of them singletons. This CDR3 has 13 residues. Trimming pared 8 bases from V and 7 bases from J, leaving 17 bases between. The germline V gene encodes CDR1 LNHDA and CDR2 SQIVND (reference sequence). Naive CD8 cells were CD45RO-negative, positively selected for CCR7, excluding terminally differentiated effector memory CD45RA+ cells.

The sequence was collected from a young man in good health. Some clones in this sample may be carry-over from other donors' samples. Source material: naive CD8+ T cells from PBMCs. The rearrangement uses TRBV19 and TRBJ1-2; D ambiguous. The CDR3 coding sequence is TGTGCCAGTTGGCGGCAACCGTACCCTGGCTACACCTTC. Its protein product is CASWRQPYPGYTF.